This paragraph reports one TCR beta chain. Its specificity is not known. The V gene's germline CDR1 is SGHRS and CDR2 YFSETQ. This CDR3 contains 14 residues. The V end lost 4 bases, the J end lost 6 bases, and 17 bases lay between the germline ends. This sample is drawn from a study of cytomegalovirus exposure and HLA in healthy donors. Study-wide context: The approximately 120 million unique TCR beta sequences, from about 179 million T cells, were found by an earlier analysis.

The PCR made use of 60 Vbeta and 13 Jbeta primers. Produced via immunoSEQ multiplex PCR; TCRdb's table is partial and in-frame only. The sample carries 84,000 or so clones, 75% to 80% recorded once. General study findings and limits: Researchers reported in a later analysis that a missense DCLRE1C variant was tied to TCR beta V- and J-gene trimming. Relative to equally common others, HLA-associated TCR beta chains showed greater clonal expansion in a later analysis. Listed as cytomegalovirus-associated were 164 TCR beta chains.

What was sequenced was PBMCs. The chain is built from TRBV5-1 and TRBJ2-7; D is perhaps TRBD1 (6 bases). This receptor was taken from a man aged 30 to 45 in good health and CMV-seronegative. The CDR3: CASSPGTSGGEQYF. DNA for the CDR3: TGCGCCAGCAGCCCCGGGACATCTGGAGGCGAGCAGTACTTC. Full variable domain (rest looked up from reference TRBV5-1 and TRBJ2-7): KAGVTQTPRYLIKTRGQQVTLSCSPISGHRSVSWYQQTPGQGLQFLFEYFSETQRNKGNFPGRFSGRQFSNSRSEMNVSTLELGDSALYLCASSPGTSGGEQYFGPGTRLTVT.